This T cell receptor beta chain was recovered during a study of blood T cell repertoires in COVID-19 (TCRdb year 2020). For the study in its entirety: The collaborator samples originated in the United States, Italy and Spain and spanned the acute and convalescent phases of COVID-19. The prospective study material was composed of cDNA or gDNA derived from T cells, B-cell-depleted T cells, or PBMCs. The dataset comprised deeply sampled blood TCRbeta repertoires from subjects exposed to, actively infected with, or recovered from COVID-19. The repertoires were released in a freely available public database meant as a resource for research on the immune response to SARS-CoV-2. Samples came from the ongoing ImmuneRACE study (first 160 participants) plus 1,254 subjects from 6 global collaborators. A de-identified subject ID, COVID-19 status, age in years and sex were almost always included in the sample metadata. Where available, HLA class I and class II types were obtained from metadata supplied by the sample provider rather than from assay-based typing. On the study overall, not on this receptor specifically: Clinical and demographic metadata were provided uncurated, with the amount varying by source and participant.

TCRbeta CDR3 regions were amplified from genomic DNA using the immunoSEQ Assay, a bias-controlled multiplex PCR. Regarding the original processing steps: Nucleated cell counts per sample were estimated from amplification of reference gene primers within the assay. To quantify the absolute abundance of each unique TCRbeta CDR3 rearrangement, sequence reads were collapsed and filtered. For each sample, productive Simpson clonality was calculated as the square root of Simpson's diversity index over productive rearrangements. TCRdb re-hosts the immuneACCESS table, in-frame sequences only. Its copies lack some clones; in the studies checked, an unresolved V gene accounts for under half of them, and the cause for the rest is not known. That table gives V, J and clone size, and the DNA gave D and trimming. This sample has about 370,000 clones in its table, and 85% to 90% of those were observed once. Of the sample, 0.9% to 1.1% falls within the top ten clones.

Concerning this clone itself: This receptor's antigen is unknown. Per-base quality was not reported, and no clone a single base away is much larger than it.

Participants in the prospective study were enrolled through a virtual design, were aged roughly 18 to 90 years, and lived in 24 United States geographic areas. Cohort assignment in the prospective study relied on participant-reported clinical history from a screening survey and a study questionnaire. For ImmuneRACE Cohort 3, a participant was defined as recovered based on two consecutive negative NP/OP PCR tests, clearance by a healthcare professional, or resolution of symptoms. In the prospective study, whole blood, serum and a nasopharyngeal or oropharyngeal swab were collected from each participant by mobile phlebotomists. Participants in the prospective study had the option to provide additional blood draws and questionnaires over a roughly 2-month period. Blood samples from the prospective study were shipped frozen or at room temperature prior to DNA extraction. Looking up the germline V gene (reference sequence) yields CDR1 LNHDA and CDR2 SQIVND. The junction shows trimming of 10 bases on V and 8 bases on J, plus 23 bases between the germline ends. From its cysteine to its phenylalanine, the CDR3 spans 14 amino acids. Only the CDR3 region is kept as DNA, spanning 42 bases read in frame from base 1.

The TCR comes from a man aged 18 to 30 who had recovered from COVID-19. The rearranged segments are TRBV19 and TRBJ1-2; a tentative D match to TRBD1 spans 5 bases. Specimen: PBMCs or T cells enriched from blood (not recorded which). The nucleotides read TGTGCCACCCAGATGCGGGGGGAGGCCATGGGCTACACCTTC. Its coded protein is CATQMRGEAMGYTF.